This T cell receptor beta chain was captured in a study of blood T cell repertoires in COVID-19. Participants reported their clinical history, and cohort assignment relied on those reports. Libraries were prepared by immunoSEQ multiplex PCR; TCRdb keeps only in-frame clonotypes and omits some of them. There are over 110,000 clones in the sample; 84% occur only once, and about 5.5% lies in the top ten. The ends were cut back, 5 bases at V and 5 bases at J, with 9 bases in the middle. The germline gives CDR1 SGHAT, CDR2 FQNNGV. This CDR3 comprises 12 residues. The genes are TRBV11-2 and TRBJ2-5, with a weak D call TRBD2 (6 bases). Source material: PBMCs or T cells enriched from blood (not recorded which). The TCR originated in a man in his forties or fifties with acute COVID-19. The CDR3 spells CASSRDSETQYF. In DNA form, the CDR3 reads TGTGCCAGCAGCCGGGACTCCGAGACCCAGTACTTC.